This T cell receptor (beta chain) derives from a study of blood T cell repertoires in COVID-19. Study as a whole: From T cells, B-cell-depleted T cells, or PBMCs came the material, which was cDNA or gDNA.

About this clone: The CDR3 does not end in the conserved phenylalanine or tryptophan, so this is likely a read error. The limits of the CDR3 on the DNA are not certain, so only TCRdb's listed CDR3 is given.

Seattle cases were enrolled at active infection and followed longitudinally. In the authors' methods: Reference gene primer amplification yielded estimated nucleated cell counts. The data were produced by immunoSEQ multiplex PCR, yet TCRdb's version contains in-frame clones alone and is incomplete. The D gene and trimming were derived from the DNA, and the V and J assignments and clone size from that table. The data show roughly 250,000 clones, about 90% seen once. The sequence was obtained from a man aged 25 to 45 with COVID-19, enrolled during active disease. The sample taken for sequencing was peripheral blood.

CDR3 loop: CARPGTGG. This rearrangement joins TRBV4-1 to TRBJ1-1; the DNA was not compared with TRBD1, the D call given in the table. Germline V lookup: CDR1 MGHRA, CDR2 YSYEKL. The CDR3 spans 8 amino acids, including both terminal residues.